Listed here are 11 T cell receptor beta chains from one sample, sequenced in a study of blood T cell repertoires in COVID-19. The repertoire was sequenced with immunoSEQ multiplex PCR; TCRdb's copy has only in-frame clones and lacks some. The sample lists roughly 250,000 clones; approximately 83% were seen once. The sequenced material came from peripheral blood. The receptors here all came from a woman of 80 years or more with acute or convalescent COVID-19.

The chain carries TRBV6-6 and TRBJ1-3, with 10 bases lining up with TRBD1. The CDR3 runs to 16 residues. CDR1 MNHNY and CDR2 SVGAGI come from the germline V gene (reference sequence). V was pared by 4 bases and J by 0 bases, with 3 bases of the junction left unmatched. CDR3 in amino acids: CASSLGQGSSGNTIYF. The CDR3 bases are TGTGCCAGCAGTTTGGGACAGGGGAGCTCTGGAAACACCATATATTTT.

This chain joins TRBV5-8 and TRBJ1-5; no reliable D call. The CDR3 is made up of 15 amino acids. Deletions cut 0 bases from V and 6 bases from J, with 13 bases between. Germline lookup yields CDR1 SGHTS and CDR2 YDEGEE. The DNA for the CDR3 is TGTGCCAGCAGCTTGGAGGCCACAGAGGGTCAGCCCCAGCATTTT. It encodes CASSLEATEGQPQHF.

The genes are TRBV18 and TRBJ2-7; 11 bases are shared with TRBD1. V was clipped by 2 bases and J by 2 bases; unmatched bases: 11. CDR3 size: 18 residues. The germline V gene encodes CDR1 KGHSH and CDR2 LQKENI. Here the CDR3 DNA reads TGTGCCAGCTCACCATTTCACAAGGGACAGGGGGTGACCTACGAGCAGTACTTC. It translates to CASSPFHKGQGVTYEQYF. Combining the CDR3 with reference TRBV18 and TRBJ2-7 gives the whole variable domain NAGVMQNPRHLVRRRGQEARLRCSPMKGHSHVYWYRQLPEEGLKFMVYLQKENIIDESGMPKERFSAEFPKEGPSILRIQQVVRGDSAAYFCASSPFHKGQGVTYEQYFGPGTRLTVT.

The chain is built from TRBV6-5 and TRBJ1-1; 7 bases agree with TRBD1. Unmatched junction bases numbered 14, after V lost 7 bases and J lost 6 bases. CDR3 length: 15 residues. Germline CDR1 is MNHEY and CDR2 is SVGAGI. CDR3: CASTSAQAGGPEAFF. The CDR3 DNA sequence: TGTGCCAGCACCTCCGCCCAAGCAGGGGGTCCTGAAGCTTTCTTT.

This clone was picked up a small number of times. The chain joins TRBV2 to TRBJ1-1, with 8 positions matching TRBD1. The CDR3 consists of 11 residues. J was trimmed by 11 bases and V by 8 bases; bases with no gene match: 7. Looked up from germline, CDR1 is SNHLY and CDR2 is FYNNEI. The CDR3 DNA reads TGTGCCAGCGGAAACAGGGGGGTGGCTTTCTTT. Translation gives CASGNRGVAFF.

This chain joins TRBV6-5 and TRBJ1-2; 8 bases align to TRBD1. The V gene end was trimmed by 6 bases and the J gene end by 5 bases; junction bases not matched to a gene: 8. The CDR3 extends over 14 amino acids. Germline V CDR1 and CDR2: MNHEY, SVGAGI. This CDR3 reads CASSSTTGVYGYTF. CDR3 DNA sequence: TGTGCCAGCAGCTCTACGACAGGGGTGTATGGCTACACCTTC.

This clone was found once. The rearrangement links TRBV11-1 to TRBJ2-7; possibly TRBD2 for D (5 bases). V gave up 2 bases and J gave up 1 base, with 9 bases separating them. Germline V gene sequence: CDR1 SGHAT, CDR2 FQDESV (reference sequence). The CDR3 is 14 residues long. CDR3 sequence: CASSLSGVSYEQYF. CDR3 nucleotide sequence: TGTGCCAGCAGCTTATCCGGGGTTTCCTACGAGCAGTACTTC.

The chain employs TRBV29-1 and TRBJ1-2, with D uncertain. The germline V gene encodes CDR1 SQVTM and CDR2 ANQGSEA. This CDR3 is 13 amino acids long. With 0 bases removed from V and 7 bases from J, the gap between germline ends came to 12 bases. The CDR3: CSVEDRAAAGYTF. CDR3 nucleotide sequence: TGCAGCGTTGAAGATAGGGCAGCGGCTGGCTACACCTTC.

The rearrangement links TRBV2 to TRBJ1-2; 9 bases align to TRBD1. This CDR3 contains 14 residues. V trimming: 7 bases; J trimming: 5 bases; junction bases outside the gene matches: 8. The V gene's germline CDR1 is SNHLY and CDR2 FYNNEI. CDR3 sequence (DNA): TGTGCCAGCATCCCTAGGGGGACAGGGTATGGCTACACCTTC. This gives the protein CASIPRGTGYGYTF.

For this clone: This same CDR3 is encoded by further DNA sequences in the sample. The V and J genes are TRBV28 and TRBJ2-7, with 10 nucleotides matching TRBD1. CDR1 MDHEN and CDR2 SYDVKM come from the germline V gene. J was trimmed by 2 bases and V by 2 bases; bases with no gene match: 3. This CDR3 region has 15 residues. The CDR3 loop reads CASSLRGTGAYEQYF. The CDR3 nucleotides are TGTGCCAGCAGTTTACGTGGGACAGGGGCCTACGAGCAGTACTTC. The complete variable domain, with remaining parts taken from reference TRBV28 and TRBJ2-7, reads DVKVTQSSRYLVKRTGEKVFLECVQDMDHENMFWYRQDPGLGLRLIYFSYDVKMKEKGDIPEGYSVSREKKERFSLILESASTNQTSMYLCASSLRGTGAYEQYFGPGTRLTVT.

J is TRBJ1-1 and V is TRBV27; D may be TRBD1 (6 bases). Germline CDR1 MNHEY, CDR2 SMNVEV (reference sequence). The CDR3 length is 12 residues. V lost 6 bases to trimming and J lost 5 bases, with 10 bases between them. For the CDR3, the DNA is TGTGCCAGCAGGAGGGGGAATACTGAAGCTTTCTTT. Translation gives CASRRGNTEAFF.